Presented here are 27 T cell receptor beta chains from one specimen sequenced in a study of T cells expressing NK-cell markers. TCRdb re-called the 5' RACE reads and gives one entry per CDR3 protein, without DNA. The sample has about 410,000 distinct CDR3 sequences. The sequenced sample consisted of blood T cells: a sorted CD56 or NKG2C T cell subset, CD4+ or CD8+ T cells, or bulk PBMC T cells (not recorded which). Source of these receptors: a woman aged 45-65 years in good health.

The J gene is TRBJ2-5, the V gene TRBV25-1; absent DNA, TCRdb's TRBD2 call cannot be checked. This CDR3 is built from 16 residues. Germline CDR1 and CDR2: MGHDK and SYGVNS. CDR3 sequence: CASSAQTSGKGETQYF.

This rearrangement joins TRBV5-1 to TRBJ1-2; the D call of TRBD1 rests on TCRdb alone, since no DNA is present to check it. This CDR3 has 13 residues. Looked up from germline, CDR1 is SGHRS and CDR2 is YFSETQ. The CDR3 reads CASSLEQVSGYTF.

The chain has TRBV5-1 and TRBJ2-1; absent DNA, TCRdb's TRBD2 call cannot be checked. The CDR3 covers 16 residues. Germline assignment: CDR1 SGHRS and CDR2 YFSETQ. CDR3 protein: CASSLAAGVAGDEQFF.

The V gene is TRBV29-1, the J gene TRBJ2-1; as DNA is missing, the TRBD2 call by TCRdb cannot be tested. The germline gives CDR1 SQVTM, CDR2 ANQGSEA. CDR3 length equals 15 residues. The CDR3 sequence is CSVPGGSGSFGEQFF.

The genes are TRBV3-1 and TRBJ1-4; TCRdb calls TRBD1, which cannot be checked without DNA. The CDR3 extends over 16 amino acids. Germline V gene sequence: CDR1 LGHDT, CDR2 YNNKEL (reference sequence). The CDR3 spells CASSQDRTGRLIKLFF.

The genes are TRBV5-1 and TRBJ2-1. The CDR3 has 13 residues. Germline V gives CDR1 SGHRS, CDR2 YFSETQ. Here the CDR3 reads CASTAMNQDEQFF.

This sequence joins TRBV3-1 and TRBJ2-1; TCRdb's D call of TRBD1 is untestable without DNA. The germline gives CDR1 LGHDT, CDR2 YNNKEL (reference sequence). The length of the CDR3 is 15 residues. The CDR3 protein is CASSQGTGIYNEQFF.

This chain links TRBV20-1 with TRBJ2-5; TCRdb indicates TRBD1, and absent DNA this call remains unverified. The CDR3 contains 13 residues. Germline V gene lookup returns CDR1 DFQATT and CDR2 SNEGSKA (reference sequence). The CDR3 region is CSAGTGARETQYF.

The J gene is TRBJ2-4, the V gene TRBV14; TCRdb names TRBD1, which stays unverified in the absence of DNA. The CDR3 is 14 residues long. The germline gives CDR1 SGHDN, CDR2 FVKESK. CDR3 amino acids: CASSRGGGADIQYF.

The chain uses TRBV12-3 or TRBV12-4 and TRBJ2-3; TCRdb picks TRBD2, but there is no DNA to check that call. CDR3 length equals 14 residues. CDR3 amino acids: CASSLVEGLDTQYF.

The chain employs TRBV12-3 or TRBV12-4 and TRBJ1-1; TCRdb calls TRBD1, which cannot be checked without DNA. The CDR3 is 14 amino acids. The CDR3 protein is CASRGVDWYTEAFF.

The chain uses TRBV20-1 and TRBJ2-2. Germline CDR1 DFQATT, CDR2 SNEGSKA (reference sequence). The CDR3 spans 12 residues. The CDR3 spells CSARALSGELFF.

The chain recombines TRBV20-1 with TRBJ1-2; the D call of TRBD1 rests on TCRdb alone, since no DNA is present to check it. Germline V CDR1 and CDR2: DFQATT, SNEGSKA (reference sequence). CDR3 length equals 15 residues. The CDR3 region is CSAWDPGRANYGYTF.

The chain uses TRBV20-1 and TRBJ2-1; without DNA, the TCRdb call of TRBD2 cannot be checked. The CDR3 consists of 16 residues. CDR1 is DFQATT, CDR2 SNEGSKA, per germline (reference sequence). This chain's CDR3 is CSARDSLGRGGNEQFF.

The chain carries TRBV5-1 and TRBJ2-1; TCRdb reports TRBD2, a call that lacks DNA to check it against. The CDR3 runs 14 residues. Germline lookup yields CDR1 SGHRS and CDR2 YFSETQ. This CDR3 is CASIPDSGIDEQFF.

The rearrangement links TRBV4-1 to TRBJ2-7; with no DNA, the TCRdb D assignment of TRBD1 cannot be verified. The CDR3 sequence is 16 residues long. In germline, CDR1 is MGHRA, CDR2 YSYEKL. CDR3 in amino acids: CASSQPGQELSYEQYF.

The V call is TRBV5-1, the J call TRBJ2-1. The CDR3 loop spans 13 amino acids. Looked up from germline, CDR1 is SGHRS and CDR2 is YFSETQ. CDR3 sequence: CASSLARANEQFF.

The genes are TRBV12-3 or TRBV12-4 and TRBJ2-1; TCRdb's assignment of TRBD2 cannot be checked, as there is no DNA. This CDR3 is built from 14 residues. The chain's CDR3 is CASRRERDPNEQFF.

The chain employs TRBV7-9 and TRBJ2-3; absent DNA, TCRdb's TRBD1 call cannot be checked. Germline V lookup: CDR1 SEHNR, CDR2 FQNEAQ (reference sequence). There are 16 residues in the CDR3. CDR3 region: CASSFPVKRPTDTQYF.

The chain carries TRBV5-5 and TRBJ2-1; TCRdb outputs TRBD2, but without DNA this stays unchecked. The CDR3 runs to 14 residues. Per germline, CDR1 SGHKS and CDR2 YYEKEE (reference sequence). The CDR3 spells CASTLTLANNEQFF.

This chain uses TRBV5-1 with TRBJ2-3. Germline CDR1 reads SGHRS; CDR2 reads YFSETQ. The CDR3 sequence is 14 residues long. The CDR3 is CASGMETYTDTQYF. The full variable domain, completed using reference TRBV5-1 and TRBJ2-3, is KAGVTQTPRYLIKTRGQQVTLSCSPISGHRSVSWYQQTPGQGLQFLFEYFSETQRNKGNFPGRFSGRQFSNSRSEMNVSTLELGDSALYLCASGMETYTDTQYFGPGTRLTVL.

This rearrangement joins TRBV5-1 to TRBJ2-3. Germline values: CDR1 SGHRS, CDR2 YFSETQ. This CDR3 contains 16 residues. Here the CDR3 reads CASSFGRLYRLDTQYF.

The gene calls are TRBV12-3 or TRBV12-4 and TRBJ1-3; TCRdb's D gene call, TRBD1, goes unchecked for lack of DNA. The CDR3 spans 16 residues. The CDR3 spells CASSSGRGGRGNTIYF.

The CDR3 here is CASSLGSGTVMNTEAFF. The chain recombines TRBV7-8 with TRBJ1-1; checking the TCRdb D call of TRBD1 is not possible without DNA. CDR3 length: 17 residues. Germline CDR1 SGHVS, CDR2 FQNEAQ.

The CDR3 loop reads CASSQRVLAFQYF. The chain has TRBV4-1 and TRBJ2-4; absent DNA, TCRdb's TRBD2 call cannot be checked. Germline-derived CDR1 and CDR2 are MGHRA and YSYEKL. The CDR3 extends over 13 amino acids.

This chain links TRBV9 with TRBJ2-1. Germline lookup yields CDR1 SGDLS and CDR2 YYNGEE. The CDR3 is 16 amino acids. The CDR3 loop is CASSVGTGRAYNEQFF. Using reference TRBV9 and TRBJ2-1 for the parts outside the CDR3, the full variable domain is DSGVTQTPKHLITATGQRVTLRCSPRSGDLSVYWYQQSLDQGLQFLIQYYNGEERAKGNILERFSAQQFPDLHSELNLSSLELGDSALYFCASSVGTGRAYNEQFFGPGTRLTVL.

J is TRBJ1-5 and V is TRBV15; TCRdb calls TRBD1, which cannot be checked without DNA. The CDR3 runs 15 residues. Germline lookup yields CDR1 LNHNV and CDR2 YYDKDF (reference sequence). CDR3 residues: CATSYRAGAGQPQHF.